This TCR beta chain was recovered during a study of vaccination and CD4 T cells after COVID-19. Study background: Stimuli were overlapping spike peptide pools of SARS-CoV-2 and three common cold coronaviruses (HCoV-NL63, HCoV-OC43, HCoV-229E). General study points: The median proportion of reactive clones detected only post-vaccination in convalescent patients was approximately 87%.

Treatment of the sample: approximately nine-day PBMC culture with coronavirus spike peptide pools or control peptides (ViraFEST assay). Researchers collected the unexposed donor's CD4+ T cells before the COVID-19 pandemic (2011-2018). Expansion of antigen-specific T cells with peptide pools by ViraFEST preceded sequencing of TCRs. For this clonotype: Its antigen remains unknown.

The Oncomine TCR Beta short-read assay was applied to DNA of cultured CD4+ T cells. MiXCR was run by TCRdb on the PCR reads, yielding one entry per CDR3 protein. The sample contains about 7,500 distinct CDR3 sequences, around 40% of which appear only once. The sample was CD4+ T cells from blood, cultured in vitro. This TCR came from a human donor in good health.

CDR3 bases: TGTGCCAGCAGCCAAGGTCCAGGGGAGAACTATGGCTACACCTTC. The encoded protein is CASSQGPGENYGYTF. This chain uses TRBV4-2 with TRBJ1-2; D perhaps matches TRBD1 (6 bases). The CDR3 consists of 15 residues. Germline CDR1 is LGHNA and CDR2 is YNFKEQ. Trimming took off 1 base at V and 2 bases at J, with 11 bases between the two ends.